One T cell receptor beta chain is described in this entry. The CDR3 has 13 residues. V shed 1 base and J shed 5 bases, with 9 bases lying between them. The sample comes from a study of tumor-infiltrating lymphocytes in oesophageal squamous cell carcinoma. Via MiXCR, TCRdb re-called the PCR reads, giving one row per CDR3 protein. The sample includes 15,000 to 20,000 distinct CDR3 sequences, 40% to 45% of them seen just once. The sequenced sample consisted of normal esophageal tissue next to the tumor. The chain joins TRBV12-3 or TRBV12-4 to TRBJ2-7; D gene ambiguous. The sequence derives from a male donor with esophageal squamous cell carcinoma. The CDR3 protein is CASSLGPSDEQYF. For the CDR3, the DNA is TGTGCCAGCAGTTTAGGACCCTCTGACGAGCAGTACTTC.